The 2 T cell receptor beta chains below come from one sample, sequenced in a study of identical twins. One entry per CDR3 protein, called by TCRdb with MiXCR from the 5' RACE reads. The table has roughly 750,000 distinct CDR3 sequences, 21% seen once. The data also belong to a second study, concerning T cells expressing NK-cell markers.

What was sequenced was PBMCs. These receptors came from a woman aged 18-29 years in good health.

This clonotype has more than one count but fewer than ten. The chain joins TRBV10-1 to TRBJ2-3; 7 bases fit TRBD2. Germline V gene data show CDR1 as WNHNN and CDR2 as SYGVQD (reference sequence). This CDR3 region has 17 residues. V lost 5 bases to trimming and J lost 2 bases; unmatched junction nucleotides: 13. CDR3 DNA: TGCGCCAGCAGTTACGGGAGGACGGCGGCCGACACAGATACGCAGTATTTT. It encodes CASSYGRTAADTDTQYF.

The chain is built from TRBV10-2 and TRBJ2-3; D unresolved. The CDR3 is made up of 15 amino acids. Germline assignment: CDR1 WSHSY and CDR2 SAAADI. The germline V and J ends were trimmed by 0 bases and 1 base, with 8 bases remaining between them. CDR3 region: CASSESWGGTDTQYF. CDR3 sequence (DNA): TGCGCCAGCAGTGAGTCGTGGGGTGGCACAGATACGCAGTATTTT.